This entry features one TCR beta chain sequence. Antigen unknown. These data belong to a study of beta chain features in type 1 diabetes. Study-wide background: The study found patients and healthy donors alike in age, gender and cell yields. Findings and limits, study-wide: Type 1 diabetes patients had moderately but significantly shorter TCRB CDR3s in all four CD4+ subsets.

One heparinised blood draw, averaging about 100 mL, came from each donor. V lost 4 bases and J 2 bases, leaving 19 bases between the germline ends. The CDR3 is 17 residues long. In germline, CDR1 is MNHNS, CDR2 SASEGT. The study reverse transcribed the entire isolated RNA, so it sequenced expressed TCRB transcripts. Assay: immunoSEQ multiplex PCR; the TCRdb copy retains only in-frame clones and omits some. The sample consists of about 48,000 clones, roughly 41% of them appearing once. Sample: Tregs from blood. The sequence was obtained from a man aged 25-45 years with type 1 diabetes. V usage is TRBV6-1 and J usage is TRBJ2-3, with TRBD2 as a possible D gene (5 bases). CDR3 nucleotide sequence: TGTGCCAGCAGTGGACCCCTTGTCGGGATCCCCACAGATACGCAGTATTTT. This gives the protein CASSGPLVGIPTDTQYF.